What follows describes a single T cell receptor beta chain. The CDR3 sequence is 15 residues long. Trimming removed 0 bases from V and 1 base from J, with 12 bases in between. CDR1 GTSNPN and CDR2 SVGIG come from the germline V gene (reference sequence). Cohorts were assigned according to the clinical history that participants reported. What the recovered Cohort 3 donors had was two negative PCRs, clearance, or symptom resolution. Authors' processing steps: The authors estimated nucleated cell counts from reference gene primer amplification. Only in-frame clones appear in the TCRdb table, and some are missing; sequencing was by immunoSEQ multiplex PCR. Clonal size and the V and J genes are those of that table, whereas D and trimming came from the DNA. The repertoire holds 150,000 or so clones, with 85% to 90% as singletons. The data were obtained in a study of blood T cell repertoires in COVID-19.

The clonotype originates from a woman between 45 and 60 years old who had recovered from COVID-19. Sequenced: PBMCs or T cells enriched from blood (not recorded which). The rearrangement uses TRBV30 and TRBJ1-1; D is unclear. CDR3 bases: TGTGCCTGGAGTGTATCCAGGTCCCCGAACACTGAAGCTTTCTTT. Encoded protein: CAWSVSRSPNTEAFF.